These 19 T cell receptor beta chains were all obtained from the same sample, sequenced in a study of T cell changes during pregnancy in multiple sclerosis. Clones were read by immunoSEQ multiplex PCR, and TCRdb kept only the in-frame ones, dropping some. The sample contains just under 80,000 clones, 80% to 95% of which appear only once. The specimen was peripheral blood, collected in the first trimester of pregnancy. The receptors here all came from a female donor with multiple sclerosis, enrolled in a pregnancy study.

For the CDR3, the DNA is TGTGCCAGCAGCTCCAGCGGGGTTTATAATTCACCCCTCCACTTT. Protein product: CASSSSGVYNSPLHF. J is TRBJ1-6 and V is TRBV7-9; D gene unclear. The CDR3 runs 15 residues. CDR1 SEHNR and CDR2 FQNEAQ come from the germline V gene (reference sequence). Trimming took off 4 bases at V and 4 bases at J, with 11 bases between the two ends. The entire variable domain, with the rest obtained from reference TRBV7-9 and TRBJ1-6, is as follows: DTGVSQNPRHKITKRGQNVTFRCDPISEHNRLYWYRQTLGQGPEFLTYFQNEAQLEKSRLLSDRFSAERPKGSFSTLEIQRTEQGDSAMYLCASSSSGVYNSPLHFGNGTRLTVT.

J is TRBJ2-7 and V is TRBV7-2; a possible D gene is TRBD2 (7 bases). Per the germline V gene, CDR1 is SGHTA and CDR2 is FQGNSA. The CDR3 has 14 amino acids. V was cut by 5 bases and J by 0 bases, with 11 bases left in between. CDR3 sequence: CASSPAGASYEQYF. In DNA, the CDR3 is TGTGCCAGCAGCCCCGCGGGGGCCTCCTACGAGCAGTACTTC.

The chain has TRBV27 and TRBJ2-3; 14 bases agree with TRBD2. This CDR3 comprises 16 residues. Germline CDR1 MNHEY, CDR2 SMNVEV (reference sequence). V shed 4 bases, J shed 3 bases, and the junction held 3 bases outside the gene matches. The CDR3 DNA follows: TGTGCCAGCAGTTACGGGACTAGCGGGAGAACAGATACGCAGTATTTT. Amino acid sequence: CASSYGTSGRTDTQYF.

CDR3 residues: CASSPFGGNQPQHF. The DNA for the CDR3 is TGTGCCAGCAGTCCCTTCGGAGGCAATCAGCCCCAGCATTTT. The rearrangement links TRBV27 to TRBJ1-5, with D uncertain. V was clipped by 5 bases and J by 2 bases, with 10 bases between them. The CDR3 sequence is 14 residues long. The germline V gene has CDR1 MNHEY and CDR2 SMNVEV (reference sequence).

The chain uses TRBV27 and TRBJ2-7, with D tentatively TRBD1 (5 bases). Germline V CDR1 and CDR2: MNHEY, SMNVEV (reference sequence). Between the trimmed V and J ends, which lost 2 bases and 2 bases, there was a span of 13 bases. The CDR3 extends over 15 amino acids. The CDR3 reads CASSLSPLGPYEQYF. CDR3 coding DNA: TGTGCCAGCAGTTTAAGCCCCTTGGGGCCCTACGAGCAGTACTTC.

The chain carries TRBV11-1 and TRBJ1-1; no definite D call. Trimming took off 7 bases at V and 0 bases at J, with 9 bases between the two ends. The CDR3 is made up of 13 amino acids. Per the germline V gene, CDR1 is SGHAT and CDR2 is FQDESV (reference sequence). CDR3 amino acids: CASTRGLNTEAFF. CDR3 DNA sequence: TGTGCCAGCACCCGAGGGTTGAACACTGAAGCTTTCTTT.

The chain joins TRBV13 to TRBJ2-5, with 12 bases that match TRBD1. The CDR3 totals 15 residues. V dropped 5 bases and J dropped 4; count of bases not matched to a gene: 5. Germline loops: CDR1 PRHDT, CDR2 FYEKMQ (reference sequence). CDR3 sequence (DNA): TGTGCCAGCAGCATCCGGGACAGGGGGCCAGAGACCCAGTACTTC. This sequence encodes CASSIRDRGPETQYF.

The J gene is TRBJ2-1, the V gene TRBV18; 9 bases are a match to TRBD2. Germline CDR1 and CDR2: KGHSH and LQKENI. CDR3 size: 19 residues. J lost 1 base, V lost 5 bases, and 15 bases had no gene match. CDR3 DNA: TGTGCCAGCTCAACCAGAGGAAGAGAGCGGGGGGAATCCTACAATGAGCAGTTCTTC. Translation: CASSTRGRERGESYNEQFF.

The chain is built from TRBV6-4 and TRBJ2-2; possibly TRBD2 for D (6 bases). Germline V CDR1 and CDR2: MRHNA, SNTAGT. V lost 6 bases and J 0 bases, leaving 11 bases between the germline ends. This CDR3 has 15 amino acids. CDR3 in DNA: TGTGCCAGCAGGGCTGGCGGGGCGAACACCGGGGAGCTGTTTTTT. This codes for CASRAGGANTGELFF.

This chain joins TRBV2 and TRBJ2-5; 11 nucleotides agree with TRBD2. The V and J ends lost 7 bases and 5 bases, in that order; junction bases with no gene match: 9. The V gene's germline CDR1 is SNHLY and CDR2 FYNNEI. The CDR3 runs to 15 residues. The CDR3 bases are TGTGCCAGCATCATTAGCGGGGGGGCGTTTGAGACCCAGTACTTC. It yields the protein CASIISGGAFETQYF.

The chain is built from TRBV2 and TRBJ1-1; the match to TRBD1 covers 7 bases. The germline V gene has CDR1 SNHLY and CDR2 FYNNEI. CDR3 length equals 14 residues. Losses at the gene ends were 2 bases for V and 6 bases for J; bases not matched to a gene: 6. The DNA for the CDR3 is TGTGCCAGCAGTGAACTCCAAGGACAGGCTGAAGCTTTCTTT. Translation gives CASSELQGQAEAFF.

The chain couples TRBV27 to TRBJ2-3; no clear D. The CDR3 is 16 amino acids. Trimming stripped 2 bases from V and 0 bases from J, with 12 bases between. Germline CDR1 is MNHEY and CDR2 is SMNVEV (reference sequence). The CDR3 reads CASSLLNGLSTDTQYF. DNA of the CDR3: TGTGCCAGCAGTTTACTCAACGGGTTAAGCACAGATACGCAGTATTTT.

This clone showed up just a few times. This chain uses TRBV6-5 with TRBJ1-3, with a possible D match to TRBD1 (6 bases). V was shortened by 0 bases and J by 2 bases, with 8 bases between the two germline ends. This CDR3 is 15 amino acids long. Germline V gene sequence: CDR1 MNHEY, CDR2 SVGAGI. The chain's CDR3 is CASSYSRGTGNTIYF. The CDR3 DNA reads as TGTGCCAGCAGTTACTCGAGGGGGACTGGAAACACCATATATTTT.

This clone was seen a single time. The J gene is TRBJ2-3, the V gene TRBV7-3, with 9 bases fitting TRBD1. The V and J ends lost 1 base and 5 bases, in that order; junction bases with no gene match: 4. This CDR3 contains 15 residues. Germline assignment: CDR1 SGHTA and CDR2 FQGTGA. In DNA, the CDR3 is TGTGCCAGCAGCTTAATTGGGACAGGGAAAGATACGCAGTATTTT. Its protein is CASSLIGTGKDTQYF.

The V gene is TRBV25-1, the J gene TRBJ2-3; maybe TRBD2 (5 bases). V lost 1 base to trimming and J lost 6 bases, with 11 bases between them. The CDR3 has 14 amino acids. CDR1 MGHDK and CDR2 SYGVNS come from the germline V gene. Here the CDR3 reads CASSELDYPDTQYF. The CDR3, as DNA: TGTGCCAGCAGTGAATTAGACTACCCCGATACGCAGTATTTT. Looking up the rest from reference TRBV25-1 and TRBJ2-3 gives the full variable domain: EADIYQTPRYLVIGTGKKITLECSQTMGHDKMYWYQQDPGMELHLIHYSYGVNSTEKGDLSSESTVSRIRTEHFPLTLESARPSHTSQYLCASSELDYPDTQYFGPGTRLTVL.

The V and J genes are TRBV11-3 and TRBJ2-1, with D perhaps matching TRBD1 (6 bases). Germline-derived CDR1 and CDR2 are SGHNT and YENEEA. There are 12 residues in the CDR3. Deletions cut 5 bases from V and 8 bases from J, with 10 bases between. CDR3 DNA: TGTGCCAGCAGCCCTAACAGGGATGAGCAGTTCTTC. As protein: CASSPNRDEQFF.

J is TRBJ2-7 and V is TRBV10-3; 9 positions agree with TRBD2. V lost 4 bases to trimming and J lost 4 bases; unmatched junction nucleotides: 8. Germline CDR1 is ENHRY and CDR2 is SYGVKD. The CDR3 consists of 15 residues. CDR3 sequence: CAISGGGASRYEQYF. CDR3 bases: TGTGCCATCAGTGGCGGGGGGGCCTCAAGGTACGAGCAGTACTTC.

The rearrangement joins TRBV19 to TRBJ2-7; D remains ambiguous. The V gene lost 3 bases and the J gene lost 1 base, with 13 bases spanning the gap. This CDR3 contains 15 residues. The V gene's germline CDR1 is LNHDA and CDR2 SQIVND (reference sequence). Written as DNA, the CDR3 is TGTGCCAGTAGTATCTCTAGTTACTATTCCTACGAGCAGTACTTC. It translates to CASSISSYYSYEQYF.

The rearrangement uses TRBV5-1 and TRBJ1-5, with a weak D call TRBD1 (5 bases). Trimming took off 0 bases at V and 9 bases at J, with 13 bases between the two ends. CDR3 size: 14 residues. Germline CDR1 SGHRS, CDR2 YFSETQ. The CDR3 reads CASSLDVGERPQHF. The CDR3 DNA sequence: TGCGCCAGCAGCTTGGACGTAGGGGAAAGGCCCCAGCATTTT. The whole variable domain, filled in from reference TRBV5-1 and TRBJ1-5, reads KAGVTQTPRYLIKTRGQQVTLSCSPISGHRSVSWYQQTPGQGLQFLFEYFSETQRNKGNFPGRFSGRQFSNSRSEMNVSTLELGDSALYLCASSLDVGERPQHFGDGTRLSIL.